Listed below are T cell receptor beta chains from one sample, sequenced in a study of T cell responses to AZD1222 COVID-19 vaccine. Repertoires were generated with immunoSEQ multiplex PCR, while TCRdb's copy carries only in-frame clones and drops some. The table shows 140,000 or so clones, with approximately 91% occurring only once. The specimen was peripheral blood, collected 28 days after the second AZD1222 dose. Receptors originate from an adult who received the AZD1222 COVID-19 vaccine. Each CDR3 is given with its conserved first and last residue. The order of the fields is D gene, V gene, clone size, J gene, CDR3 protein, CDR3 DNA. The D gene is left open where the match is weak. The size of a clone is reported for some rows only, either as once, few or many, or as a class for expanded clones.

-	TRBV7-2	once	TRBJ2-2	CASSLKIGELFF	TGTGCCAGCAGCTTAAAAATCGGGGAGCTGTTTTTT
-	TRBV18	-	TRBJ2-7	CASSITESSYEQYF	TGTGCCAGCTCAATCACAGAGAGCTCCTACGAGCAGTACTTC
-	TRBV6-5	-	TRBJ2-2	CASSYMGRGELFF	TGTGCCAGCAGTTACATGGGGAGGGGGGAGCTGTTTTTT
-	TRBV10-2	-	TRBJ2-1	CASRHPSAREKVVNEQFF	TGCGCCAGCAGACACCCCTCTGCGCGGGAAAAGGTGGTAAATGAGCAGTTCTTC
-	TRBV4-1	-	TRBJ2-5	CASSQEQLQETQYF	TGCGCCAGCAGCCAAGAACAGCTACAAGAGACCCAGTACTTC
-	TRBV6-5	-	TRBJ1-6	CASSPGNSPLHF	TGTGCCAGCAGTCCCGGAAATTCACCCCTCCACTTT
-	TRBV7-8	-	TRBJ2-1	CASSLGQGPAYNEQFF	TGTGCCAGCAGCTTAGGTCAGGGGCCTGCCTACAATGAGCAGTTCTTC
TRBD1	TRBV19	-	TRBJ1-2	CASRRQGTYGYTF	TGTGCCAGTAGAAGACAGGGGACCTATGGCTACACCTTC
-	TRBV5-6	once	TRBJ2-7	CASSLYYEQYF	TGTGCCAGCAGCTTGTACTACGAGCAGTACTTC
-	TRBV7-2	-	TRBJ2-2	CASSPGLGELFF	TGTGCCAGCAGCCCAGGGTTGGGGGAGCTGTTTTTT
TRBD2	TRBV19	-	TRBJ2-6	CASSSGLAVPQMTF	TGTGCCAGTAGCTCGGGACTAGCGGTACCGCAGATGACTTTC
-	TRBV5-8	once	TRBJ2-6	CASSRRSSGANVLTF	TGTGCCAGCAGCCGCAGGAGCTCTGGGGCCAACGTCCTGACTTTC
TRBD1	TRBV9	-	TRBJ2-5	CASSVGQGPETQYF	TGTGCCAGCAGCGTGGGACAGGGTCCAGAGACCCAGTACTTC
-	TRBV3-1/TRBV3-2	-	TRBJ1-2	CASSQDYHQNRVGYTF	TGTGCCAGCAGCCAAGACTACCACCAGAACAGGGTTGGCTACACCTTC
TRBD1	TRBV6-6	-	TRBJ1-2	CASSHQLKQGDYGYTF	TGTGCCAGCAGTCATCAACTCAAACAGGGGGACTATGGCTACACCTTC
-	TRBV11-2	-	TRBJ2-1	CASSSWTVREQFF	TGTGCCAGCAGCTCATGGACAGTGCGTGAGCAGTTCTTC
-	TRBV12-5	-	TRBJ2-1	CASGFLSNEQFF	TGTGCTAGTGGTTTCCTCAGCAATGAGCAGTTCTTC
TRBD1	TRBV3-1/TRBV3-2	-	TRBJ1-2	CASSRTGEYGYTF	TGTGCCAGCAGCCGTACAGGGGAGTACGGCTACACCTTC
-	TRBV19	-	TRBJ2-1	CASSIGSEVRNEQFF	TGTGCCAGTAGTATTGGGTCAGAGGTTAGGAATGAGCAGTTCTTC
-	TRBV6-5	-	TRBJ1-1	CASSPSINRNTEAFF	TGTGCCAGCAGTCCCTCTATAAATAGGAACACTGAAGCTTTCTTT
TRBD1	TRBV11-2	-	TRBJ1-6	CASSPGQPNSPLHF	TGTGCCAGCAGTCCGGGACAGCCCAATTCACCCCTCCACTTT
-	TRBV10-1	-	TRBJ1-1	CATGAGRARFDAFF	TGCGCCACCGGGGCGGGCAGGGCTCGTTTCGACGCTTTCTTT
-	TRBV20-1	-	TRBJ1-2	CSGTLAYGYTF	TGCAGTGGAACACTCGCCTATGGCTACACCTTC
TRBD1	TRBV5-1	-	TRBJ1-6	CASRLDRGGTPLHF	TGCGCCAGCAGACTGGACAGGGGAGGTACACCCCTCCACTTT
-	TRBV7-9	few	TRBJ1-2	CASSLALGHGYTF	TGTGCCAGCAGCTTAGCCCTCGGACACGGCTACACCTTC
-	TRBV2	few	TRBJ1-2	CASSPVGFEGSNNYGYTF	TGTGCCAGCAGCCCAGTGGGGTTTGAGGGGAGCAATAACTATGGCTACACCTTC
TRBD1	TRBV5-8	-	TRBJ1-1	CASSAVGTGRTIEAFF	TGTGCCAGCAGCGCGGTGGGGACAGGGCGCACTATTGAAGCTTTCTTT
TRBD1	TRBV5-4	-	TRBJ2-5	CASSLQGSQETQYF	TGTGCCAGCTCCCTACAGGGGTCGCAAGAGACCCAGTACTTC
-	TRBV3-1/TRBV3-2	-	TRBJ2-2	CASSQWYRRGGELFF	TGTGCCAGCAGCCAATGGTACAGAAGGGGCGGGGAGCTGTTTTTT
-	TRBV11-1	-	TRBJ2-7	CASSLAGVYEQYF	TGTGCCAGCAGCTTAGCGGGAGTCTACGAGCAGTACTTC
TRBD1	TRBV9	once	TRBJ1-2	CASSPRDRDDGYTF	TGTGCCAGCAGCCCCCGGGACAGGGACGATGGCTACACCTTC
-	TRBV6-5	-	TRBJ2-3	CASRDEGSTDTQYF	TGTGCCAGCAGGGACGAGGGTTCCACAGATACGCAGTATTTT
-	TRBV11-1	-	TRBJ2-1	CASSSYSVYNEQFF	TGTGCCAGCAGCTCTTATTCGGTGTACAATGAGCAGTTCTTC
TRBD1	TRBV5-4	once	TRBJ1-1	CASSQRQGYTEAFF	TGTGCCAGCAGCCAGCGACAGGGTTACACTGAAGCTTTCTTT
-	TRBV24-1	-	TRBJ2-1	CFTPYNEQFF	TGTTTCACGCCCTACAATGAGCAGTTCTTC
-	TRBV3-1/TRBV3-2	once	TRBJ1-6	CASSQTGSNSPLHF	TGTGCCAGCAGCCAGACAGGTTCTAATTCACCCCTCCACTTT
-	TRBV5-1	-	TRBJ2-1	CASSFSYNEQFF	TGCGCCAGCAGCTTCAGTTACAATGAGCAGTTCTTC
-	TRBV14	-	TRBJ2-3	CASSRGTYRVADTQYF	TGTGCCAGCAGCCGTGGGACTTATAGGGTCGCAGATACGCAGTATTTT
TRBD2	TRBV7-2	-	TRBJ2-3	CASSSRLAGGLPRTDTQYF	TGTGCCAGCAGTTCAAGACTAGCGGGGGGGCTCCCTCGCACAGATACGCAGTATTTT
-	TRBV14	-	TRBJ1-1	CASSQEEVEGTEAFF	TGTGCCAGCAGCCAAGAAGAGGTTGAGGGCACTGAAGCTTTCTTT
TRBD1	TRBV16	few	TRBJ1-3	CASSQSSDRRLGNTIYF	TGTGCCAGCAGCCAATCGTCGGACAGGCGGCTAGGAAACACCATATATTTT
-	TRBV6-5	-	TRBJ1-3	CASSRQVSGNTIYF	TGTGCCAGCAGCCGGCAGGTCTCTGGAAACACCATATATTTT
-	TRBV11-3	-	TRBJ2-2	CASSIKGTGELFF	TGTGCCAGCAGCATCAAGGGCACCGGGGAGCTGTTTTTT
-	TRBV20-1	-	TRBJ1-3	CSASLASSGNTIYF	TGCAGTGCTAGTCTGGCCAGCTCTGGAAACACCATATATTTT
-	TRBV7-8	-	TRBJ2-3	CASSLRSPPTDTQYF	TGTGCCAGCAGCTTAAGATCCCCGCCCACAGATACGCAGTATTTT
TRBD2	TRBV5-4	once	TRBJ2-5	CASSLAGGRETQYF	TGTGCCAGCAGCTTGGCGGGGGGGCGGGAGACCCAGTACTTC
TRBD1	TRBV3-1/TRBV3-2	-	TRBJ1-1	CASSQNRGPLEAFF	TGTGCCAGCAGCCAAAACAGGGGGCCCCTTGAAGCTTTCTTT
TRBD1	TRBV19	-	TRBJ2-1	CASSGTAHNEQFF	TGTGCCAGTTCCGGGACAGCCCACAATGAGCAGTTCTTC
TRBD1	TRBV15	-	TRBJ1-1	CATSRGGTGKTEAFF	TGTGCCACCAGCAGGGGTGGGACAGGGAAAACTGAAGCTTTCTTT
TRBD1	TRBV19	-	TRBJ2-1	CASSRVSIVGGEGNEQFF	TGTGCCAGTAGTCGAGTATCTATCGTAGGGGGCGAAGGTAATGAGCAGTTCTTC
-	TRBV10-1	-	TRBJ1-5	CASSEFPGGDQPQHF	TGCGCCAGCAGTGAGTTTCCAGGCGGGGATCAGCCCCAGCATTTT
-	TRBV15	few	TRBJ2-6	CATSPRGRFQMGSGANVLTF	TGTGCCACCAGCCCGCGCGGAAGGTTCCAAATGGGCTCTGGGGCCAACGTCCTGACTTTC
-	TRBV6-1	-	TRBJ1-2	CASSEMFGVDYGYTF	TGTGCCAGCAGTGAAATGTTCGGAGTGGACTATGGCTACACCTTC
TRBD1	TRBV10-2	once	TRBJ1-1	CASSDHRGSAEAFF	TGCGCCAGCAGTGACCACAGGGGGAGCGCTGAAGCTTTCTTT
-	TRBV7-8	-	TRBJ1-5	CASSSRAHQPQHF	TGTGCCAGCAGCTCGCGGGCGCATCAGCCCCAGCATTTT
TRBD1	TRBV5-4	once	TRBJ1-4	CASSSGQGAYNEKLFF	TGTGCCAGCAGCTCAGGACAGGGGGCCTACAATGAAAAACTGTTTTTT
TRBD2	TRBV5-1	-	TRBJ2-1	CASSLGLAAYNEQFF	TGCGCCAGCAGCTTGGGGCTAGCGGCCTACAATGAGCAGTTCTTC
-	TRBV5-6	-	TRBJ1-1	CASSLGPGNTEAFF	TGTGCCAGCAGCTTGGGTCCGGGAAACACTGAAGCTTTCTTT
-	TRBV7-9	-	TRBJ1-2	CASSLAPGPDYGYTF	TGTGCCAGCAGCTTAGCGCCCGGGCCCGACTATGGCTACACCTTC
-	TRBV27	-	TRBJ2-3	CASSPGRADTQYF	TGTGCCAGCAGCCCCGGGCGGGCGGATACGCAGTATTTT